What follows is one T cell receptor (beta chain) and its context. Its antigen is currently unknown. The source of the sample is a study of cytomegalovirus exposure and HLA in healthy donors. Study results and caveats: The authors enumerated around 150 TCR beta chains as linked to cytomegalovirus.

Sequenced by immunoSEQ multiplex PCR; TCRdb stores in-frame clones only, minus some. The sample has roughly 120,000 clones; 94% are singletons. The CDR3 runs 19 residues. V was clipped by 5 bases and J by 7 bases; unmatched bases: 23. Per germline, CDR1 LNHDA and CDR2 SQIVND (reference sequence). V gene TRBV19 combines with J gene TRBJ1-2; TRBD1 agrees at 9 bases. The sequencing sample was made of PBMCs. The sequence was obtained from a woman younger than 30 in good health and CMV-seronegative. CDR3 sequence: CASSPRSTGQGGPMGGYTF. The CDR3 nucleotides read TGTGCCAGTAGTCCACGCTCGACGGGACAGGGAGGTCCAATGGGTGGCTACACCTTC.